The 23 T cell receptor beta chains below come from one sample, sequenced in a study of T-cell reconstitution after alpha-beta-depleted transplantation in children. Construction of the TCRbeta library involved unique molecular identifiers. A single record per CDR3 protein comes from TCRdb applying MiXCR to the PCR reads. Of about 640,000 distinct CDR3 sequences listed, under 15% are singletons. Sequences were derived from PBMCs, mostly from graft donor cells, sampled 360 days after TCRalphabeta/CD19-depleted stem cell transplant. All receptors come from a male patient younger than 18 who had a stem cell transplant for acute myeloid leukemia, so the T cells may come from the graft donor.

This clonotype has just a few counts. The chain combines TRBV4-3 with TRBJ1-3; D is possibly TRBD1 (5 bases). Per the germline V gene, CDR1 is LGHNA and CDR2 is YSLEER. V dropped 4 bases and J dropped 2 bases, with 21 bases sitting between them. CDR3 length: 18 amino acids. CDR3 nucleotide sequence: TGCGCCAGCAGCCTTACTATCCGGGACCTCGGGACTGGAAACACCATATATTTT. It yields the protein CASSLTIRDLGTGNTIYF.

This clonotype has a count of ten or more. In nucleotides, the CDR3 is TGCAGCGTTGGTAGGGGCTTAGGAAACACCGGGGAGCTGTTTTTT. Translating it yields CSVGRGLGNTGELFF. V is TRBV29-1 and J is TRBJ2-2, with a weak D call TRBD1 (5 bases). The V gene's germline CDR1 is SQVTM and CDR2 ANQGSEA. V was trimmed by 4 bases and J by 2 bases, leaving 14 bases between them. The CDR3 totals 15 residues.

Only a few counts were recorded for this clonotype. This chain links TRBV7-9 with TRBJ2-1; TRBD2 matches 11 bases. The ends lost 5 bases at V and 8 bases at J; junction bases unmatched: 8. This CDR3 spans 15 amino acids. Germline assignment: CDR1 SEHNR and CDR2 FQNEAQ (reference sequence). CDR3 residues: CASSPLAGVAYEQFF. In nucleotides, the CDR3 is TGTGCCAGCAGCCCACTAGCGGGAGTCGCATATGAGCAGTTCTTC.

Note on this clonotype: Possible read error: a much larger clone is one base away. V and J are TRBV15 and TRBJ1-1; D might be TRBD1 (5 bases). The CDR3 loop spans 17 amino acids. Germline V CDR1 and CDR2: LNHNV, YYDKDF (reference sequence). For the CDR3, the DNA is TGTGCCACCACCAGAGACGCTTCAGGGACCCGGGTCGACGAAGCTTTCTTT. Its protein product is CATTRDASGTRVDEAFF.

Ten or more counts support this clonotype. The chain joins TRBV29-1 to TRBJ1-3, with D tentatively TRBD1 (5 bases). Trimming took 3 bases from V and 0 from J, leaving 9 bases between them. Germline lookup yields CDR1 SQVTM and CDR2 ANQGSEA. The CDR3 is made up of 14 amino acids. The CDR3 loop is CSVDYGGSGNTIYF. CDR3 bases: TGCAGCGTTGATTATGGGGGCTCTGGAAACACCATATATTTT. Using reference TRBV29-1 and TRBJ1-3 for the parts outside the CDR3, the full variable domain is SAVISQKPSRDICQRGTSLTIQCQVDSQVTMMFWYRQQPGQSLTLIATANQGSEATYESGFVIDKFPISRPNLTFSTLTVSNMSPEDSSIYLCSVDYGGSGNTIYFGEGSWLTVV.

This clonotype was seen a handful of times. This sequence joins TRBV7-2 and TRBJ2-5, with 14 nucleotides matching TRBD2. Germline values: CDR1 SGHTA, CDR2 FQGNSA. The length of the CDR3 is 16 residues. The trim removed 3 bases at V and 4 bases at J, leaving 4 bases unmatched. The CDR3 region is CASSFRLAGGRETQYF. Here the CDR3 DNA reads TGTGCCAGCAGCTTTCGACTAGCGGGAGGGAGAGAGACCCAGTACTTC.

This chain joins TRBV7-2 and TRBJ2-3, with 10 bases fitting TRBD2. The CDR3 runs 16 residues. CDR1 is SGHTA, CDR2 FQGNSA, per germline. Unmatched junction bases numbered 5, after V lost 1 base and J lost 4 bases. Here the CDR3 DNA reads TGTGCCAGCAGCTTAGTGGCTAGCGGGAGCGCAGATACGCAGTATTTT. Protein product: CASSLVASGSADTQYF.

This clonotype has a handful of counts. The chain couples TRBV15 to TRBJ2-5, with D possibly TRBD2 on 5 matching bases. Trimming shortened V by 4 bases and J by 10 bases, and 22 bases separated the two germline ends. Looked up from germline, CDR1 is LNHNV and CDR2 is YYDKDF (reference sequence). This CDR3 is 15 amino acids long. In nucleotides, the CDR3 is TGTGCCACCAGCAATAGAGGACTCTCGAGCCCAAACCAGTACTTC. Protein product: CATSNRGLSSPNQYF.

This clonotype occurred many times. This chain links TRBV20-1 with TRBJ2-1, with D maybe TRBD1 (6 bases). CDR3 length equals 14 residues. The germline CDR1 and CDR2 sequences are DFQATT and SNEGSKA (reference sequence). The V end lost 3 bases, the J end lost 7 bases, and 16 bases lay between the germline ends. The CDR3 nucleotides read TGCAGTGCTAGGGCAGGGGCCCTCTTAAATGAGCAGTTCTTC. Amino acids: CSARAGALLNEQFF.

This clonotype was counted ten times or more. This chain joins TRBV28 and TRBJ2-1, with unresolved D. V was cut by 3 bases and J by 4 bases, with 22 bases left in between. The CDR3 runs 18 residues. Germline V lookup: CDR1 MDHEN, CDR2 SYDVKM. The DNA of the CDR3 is TGTGCCAGCAGTTTCGTCCCCCGGATTGTAATGGGGTACAATGAGCAGTTCTTC. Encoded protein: CASSFVPRIVMGYNEQFF.

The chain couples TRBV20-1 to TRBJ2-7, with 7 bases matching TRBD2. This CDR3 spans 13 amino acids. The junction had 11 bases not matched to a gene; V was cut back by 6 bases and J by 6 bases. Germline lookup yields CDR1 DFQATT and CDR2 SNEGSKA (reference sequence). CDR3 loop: CSAPGREQVEQYF. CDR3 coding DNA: TGCAGTGCCCCCGGGCGGGAGCAGGTCGAGCAGTACTTC.

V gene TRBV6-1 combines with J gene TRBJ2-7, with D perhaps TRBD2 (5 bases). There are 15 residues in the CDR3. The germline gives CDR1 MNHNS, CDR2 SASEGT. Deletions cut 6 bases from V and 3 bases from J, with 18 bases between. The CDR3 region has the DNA TGTGCCAGCAGGTTTTACAAGGGAGACTACTACGAGCAGTACTTC. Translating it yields CASRFYKGDYYEQYF.

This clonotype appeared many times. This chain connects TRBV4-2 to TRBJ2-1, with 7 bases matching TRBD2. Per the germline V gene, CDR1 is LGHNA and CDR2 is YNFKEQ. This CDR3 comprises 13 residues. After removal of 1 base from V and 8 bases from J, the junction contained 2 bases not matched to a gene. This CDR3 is CASSQAGRDEQFF. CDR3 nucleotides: TGTGCCAGCAGCCAAGCAGGGAGGGATGAGCAGTTCTTC.

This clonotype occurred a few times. In nucleotides, the CDR3 is TGCAGTGCTAGAGATAAAGTCTACCGGGGCACTCAGCCCCAGCATTTT. Translation gives CSARDKVYRGTQPQHF. The V and J genes are TRBV20-1 and TRBJ1-5; D might be TRBD1 (5 bases). CDR3 length: 16 amino acids. CDR1 and CDR2 (germline): DFQATT, SNEGSKA (reference sequence). The V gene lost 0 bases and the J gene lost 6 bases, with 18 bases spanning the gap.

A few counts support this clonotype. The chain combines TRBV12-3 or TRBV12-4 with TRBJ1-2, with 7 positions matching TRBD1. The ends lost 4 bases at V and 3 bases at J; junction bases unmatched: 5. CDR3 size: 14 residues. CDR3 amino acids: CASSYGTADYGYTF. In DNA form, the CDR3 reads TGTGCCAGCAGTTATGGGACAGCCGACTATGGCTACACCTTC.

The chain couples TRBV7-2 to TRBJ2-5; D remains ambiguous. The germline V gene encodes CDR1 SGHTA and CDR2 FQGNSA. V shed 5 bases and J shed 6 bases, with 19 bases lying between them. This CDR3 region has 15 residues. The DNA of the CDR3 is TGTGCCAGCAGCCGCGAGGCAGCGATGGAGCAGACCCAGTACTTC. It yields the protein CASSREAAMEQTQYF.

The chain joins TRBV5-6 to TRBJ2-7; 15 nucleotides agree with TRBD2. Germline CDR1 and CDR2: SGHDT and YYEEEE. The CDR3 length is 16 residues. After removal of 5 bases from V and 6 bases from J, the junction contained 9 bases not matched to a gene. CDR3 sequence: CASRGGLAGGSVEQYV. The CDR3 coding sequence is TGTGCCAGCAGGGGGGGACTAGCGGGGGGAAGTGTCGAGCAGTACGTC.

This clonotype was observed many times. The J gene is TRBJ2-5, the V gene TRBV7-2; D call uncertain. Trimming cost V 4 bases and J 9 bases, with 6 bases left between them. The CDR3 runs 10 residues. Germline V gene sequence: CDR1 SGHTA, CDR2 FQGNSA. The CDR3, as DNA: TGTGCCAGCAGCTACACGTCCCAGTACTTC. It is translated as CASSYTSQYF.

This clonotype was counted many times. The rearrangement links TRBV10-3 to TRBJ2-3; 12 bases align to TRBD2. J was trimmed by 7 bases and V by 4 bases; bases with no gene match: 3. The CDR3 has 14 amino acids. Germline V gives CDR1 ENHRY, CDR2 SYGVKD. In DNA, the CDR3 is TGTGCCATCAGTGGACTAGCGGGAGTTCATACGCAGTATTTT. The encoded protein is CAISGLAGVHTQYF.

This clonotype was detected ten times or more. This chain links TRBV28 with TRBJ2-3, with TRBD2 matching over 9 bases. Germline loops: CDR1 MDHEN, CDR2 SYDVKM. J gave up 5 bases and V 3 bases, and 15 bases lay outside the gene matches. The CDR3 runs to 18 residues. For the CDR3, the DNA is TGTGCCAGCAGTTTGGTTTGGACAGCGGGAGGCCAGAGAGATACGCAGTATTTT. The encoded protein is CASSLVWTAGGQRDTQYF.

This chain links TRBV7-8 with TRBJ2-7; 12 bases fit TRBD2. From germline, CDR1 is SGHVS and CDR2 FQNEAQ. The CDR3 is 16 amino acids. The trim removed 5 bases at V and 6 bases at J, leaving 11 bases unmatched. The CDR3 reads CASSNRLAGGPSEQYF. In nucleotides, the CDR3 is TGTGCCAGCAGCAATCGGCTAGCGGGAGGGCCGAGCGAGCAGTACTTC.

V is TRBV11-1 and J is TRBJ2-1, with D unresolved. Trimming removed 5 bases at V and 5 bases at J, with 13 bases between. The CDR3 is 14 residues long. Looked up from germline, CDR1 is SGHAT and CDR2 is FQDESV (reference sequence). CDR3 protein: CASSPTLGNNEQFF. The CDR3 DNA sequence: TGTGCCAGCAGCCCCACTTTAGGGAACAATGAGCAGTTCTTC. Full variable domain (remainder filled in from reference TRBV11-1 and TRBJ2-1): EAEVAQSPRYKITEKSQAVAFWCDPISGHATLYWYRQILGQGPELLVQFQDESVVDDSQLPKDRFSAERLKGVDSTLKIQPAELGDSAMYLCASSPTLGNNEQFFGPGTRLTVL.

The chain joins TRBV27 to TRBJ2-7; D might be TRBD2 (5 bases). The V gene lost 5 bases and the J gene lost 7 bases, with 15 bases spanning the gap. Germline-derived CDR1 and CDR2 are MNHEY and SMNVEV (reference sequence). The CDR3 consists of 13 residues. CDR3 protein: CASSPSPLVEQYF. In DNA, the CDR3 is TGTGCCAGCAGTCCATCTCCACTAGTAGAGCAGTACTTC.